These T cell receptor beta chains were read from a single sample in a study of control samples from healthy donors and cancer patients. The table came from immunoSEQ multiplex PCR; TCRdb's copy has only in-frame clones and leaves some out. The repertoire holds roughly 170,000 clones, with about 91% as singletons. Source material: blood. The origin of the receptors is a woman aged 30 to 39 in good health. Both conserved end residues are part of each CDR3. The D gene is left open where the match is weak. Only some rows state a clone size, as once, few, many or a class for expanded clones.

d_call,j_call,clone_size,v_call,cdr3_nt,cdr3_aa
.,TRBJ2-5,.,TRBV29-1,TGCAGCGTTGAGTCCTTCCAAGAGACCCAGTACTTC,CSVESFQETQYF
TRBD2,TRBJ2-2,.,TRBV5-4,TGTGCCAGCAGCTTGGGGATGGGAGGGATCACCGGGGAGCTGTTTTTT,CASSLGMGGITGELFF
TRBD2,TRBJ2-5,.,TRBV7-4,TGTGCCAGCAGCTCCCCCACTCACCCGGGCGGGAGGGCCGAGACCCAGTACTTC,CASSSPTHPGGRAETQYF
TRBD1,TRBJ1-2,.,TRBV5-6,TGTGCCAGCAGCTTGTTCGACAGGGAGCTTGGCTACACCTTC,CASSLFDRELGYTF
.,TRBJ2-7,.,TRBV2,TGTGCCAGCAGCCCGGGACGGAGAAGCTCCTACGAGCAGTACTTC,CASSPGRRSSYEQYF
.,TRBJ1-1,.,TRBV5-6,TGTGCCAGCAGCCACAAGATGGGGGAGGTCCCTGAAGCTTTCTTT,CASSHKMGEVPEAFF
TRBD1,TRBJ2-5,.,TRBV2,TGTGCCAGTTGCCGGGACAGACAAGAGACCCAGTACTTC,CASCRDRQETQYF
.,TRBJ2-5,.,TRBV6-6,TGTGCCAGCAGTTACTCGCCGGGACTCCACCAAGAGACCCAGTACTTC,CASSYSPGLHQETQYF
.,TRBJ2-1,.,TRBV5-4,TGTGCCAGCAGCCCCATCGGGAAGCAGCTTGAGCAGTTCTTC,CASSPIGKQLEQFF
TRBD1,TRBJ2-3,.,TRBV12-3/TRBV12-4,TGTGCCAGCAGCCGGGACAGAAGAGAGACGCAGTATTTT,CASSRDRRETQYF
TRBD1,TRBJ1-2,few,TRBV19,TGTGCCAGCAATCCGGGACAGGGGGCAGTCTATGGCTACACCTTC,CASNPGQGAVYGYTF
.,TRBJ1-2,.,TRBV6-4,TGTGCCAGCAGTGCATTCAGAGGGTATGGCTACACCTTC,CASSAFRGYGYTF
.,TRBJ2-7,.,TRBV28,TGTGCCAGCACAGGGACCTCCTACGAGCAGTACTTC,CASTGTSYEQYF
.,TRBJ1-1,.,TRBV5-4,TGTGCCACGCTCGGACAGACGAACACTGAAGCTTTCTTT,CATLGQTNTEAFF
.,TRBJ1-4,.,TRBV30,TGTGCCTGGAACACACAGGGCCTCAATGAAAAACTGTTTTTT,CAWNTQGLNEKLFF
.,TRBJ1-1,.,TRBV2,TGTGCCAGCAGTGAAAGACAGGTCTTAACTGAAGCTTTCTTT,CASSERQVLTEAFF
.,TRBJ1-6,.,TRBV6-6,TGTGCCAGCAGTTCCGACTTCTATAATTCACCCCTCCACTTT,CASSSDFYNSPLHF
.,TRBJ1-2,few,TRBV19,TGTGCCAGTAGTATAGGGAACAGGCAGAGTGATTCAAACTATGGCTACACCTTC,CASSIGNRQSDSNYGYTF
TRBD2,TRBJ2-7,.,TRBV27,TGTGCCAGCAGCCCAACTAGCGGGGACTACTACGAGCAGTACTTC,CASSPTSGDYYEQYF
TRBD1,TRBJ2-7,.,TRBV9,TGTGCCAGCAGCGAGACGACAGGGGCCTCCTACGAGCAGTACTTC,CASSETTGASYEQYF
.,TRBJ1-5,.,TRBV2,TGTGCCAGCGGGTTCATGGGGGGGAATCAGCCCCAGCATTTT,CASGFMGGNQPQHF
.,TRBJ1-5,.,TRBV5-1,TGCGCCAGCAGCTTGGTCTCCGGTATGGGTCAGCCCCAGCATTTT,CASSLVSGMGQPQHF
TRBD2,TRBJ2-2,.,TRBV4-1,TGCGCCAGCAGCCAACTAGCGGGACGAGACACCGGGGAGCTGTTTTTT,CASSQLAGRDTGELFF
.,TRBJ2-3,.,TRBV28,TGTGCCAGCAGTTTCTTTTCGGGGCTAAAGCGCACAGATACGCAGTATTTT,CASSFFSGLKRTDTQYF
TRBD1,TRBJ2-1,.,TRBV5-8,TGTGCCAGCAGCCAGGACAGGGCGCGCAATGAGCAGTTCTTC,CASSQDRARNEQFF
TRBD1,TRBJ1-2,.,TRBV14,TGTGCCAGCAGCCAAGGGTTTGCAGGGGGGATTATTACTAACTATGGCTACACCTTC,CASSQGFAGGIITNYGYTF
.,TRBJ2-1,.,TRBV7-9,TGTGCCAGCAGCTTTGACTACTCTGACAATGAGCAGTTCTTC,CASSFDYSDNEQFF
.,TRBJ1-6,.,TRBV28,TGTGCCAGCAGCCCGCTACAGGTCCCTAATTCACCCCTCCACTTT,CASSPLQVPNSPLHF
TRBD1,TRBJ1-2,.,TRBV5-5,TGTGCCAGCAGCTTGGGTTACGGACAGGTGGCCGGCTACACCTTC,CASSLGYGQVAGYTF
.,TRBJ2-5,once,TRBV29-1,TGCAGCGTTGAAAGGGAGACCCAGTACTTC,CSVERETQYF
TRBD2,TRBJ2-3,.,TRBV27,TGTGCCAGCAGTTTAACTAGCGGGAGTGTGGTGGGTACGCAGTATTTT,CASSLTSGSVVGTQYF
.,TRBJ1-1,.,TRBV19,TGTGCCAGTAGTTGGGATCTTTTCACTGAAGCTTTCTTT,CASSWDLFTEAFF
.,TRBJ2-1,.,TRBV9,TGTGCCAGCAGCGTAGGAGGGGGTAAGAGGGATGAGCAGTTCTTC,CASSVGGGKRDEQFF
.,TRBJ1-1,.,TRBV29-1,TGCAGCGTTGAACCAGGCATGAACACTGAAGCTTTCTTT,CSVEPGMNTEAFF
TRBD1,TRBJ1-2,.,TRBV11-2,TGTGCCAGCAGCTCGGGGACAGCGTATGGCTACACCTTC,CASSSGTAYGYTF
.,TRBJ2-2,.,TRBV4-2,TGTGCCAGCAGCCCCTTGACAGACACCGGGGAGCTGTTTTTT,CASSPLTDTGELFF
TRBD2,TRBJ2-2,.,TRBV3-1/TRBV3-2,TGTGCCAGCAGCCCAGCGACTAGCGGGAGGGGAGGCACCGGGGAGCTGTTTTTT,CASSPATSGRGGTGELFF
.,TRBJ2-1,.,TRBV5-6,TGTGCCAGCACTCAAGGGGCGAGGGAGCAGTTCTTC,CASTQGAREQFF
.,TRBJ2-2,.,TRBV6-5,TGTGCCAGCAGTTACTCCCTCCGCCGAGACACCGGGGAGCTGTTTTTT,CASSYSLRRDTGELFF
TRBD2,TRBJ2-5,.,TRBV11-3,TGTGCCAGCAGCCGCGGGGGAGAGACCCAGTACTTC,CASSRGGETQYF
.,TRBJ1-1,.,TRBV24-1,TGTGCCACGGGGGTAGGACCGAACACTGAAGCTTTCTTT,CATGVGPNTEAFF